This is a list of T cell receptor beta chains from one sample in a study of cytomegalovirus exposure and HLA in healthy donors. Only in-frame clones appear in the TCRdb table, and some are missing; sequencing was by immunoSEQ multiplex PCR. This sample's clone table lists 65,000 to 85,000 clones. The source material was PBMCs. The receptors shown here come from a woman aged 60-75 years in good health and CMV-seronegative. Each CDR3 is given with its conserved first and last residue. Each record gives: D gene, J gene, V gene, CDR3 DNA, CDR3 protein. D genes are given only for firm matches.

d_gene: .; j_gene: TRBJ2-3; v_gene: TRBV1; CDR3nt: TGCACCAGCAGCGCGGGCACAGATACGCAGTATTTT; CDR3aa: CTSSAGTDTQYF
d_gene: TRBD1; j_gene: TRBJ1-5; v_gene: TRBV6-5; CDR3nt: TGTGCCAGCAGTTACTCAACGGACAGGGGTCAGCCCCAGCATTTT; CDR3aa: CASSYSTDRGQPQHF
d_gene: TRBD1; j_gene: TRBJ1-2; v_gene: TRBV5-6; CDR3nt: TGTGCCAGCAGCTTAAGGGCGACAGGGGGCGCGCGGGGCTACACCTTC; CDR3aa: CASSLRATGGARGYTF
d_gene: .; j_gene: TRBJ2-7; v_gene: TRBV6-5; CDR3nt: TGTGCCAGCAGTTACGGGCGGGAAGACTACGAGCAGTACTTC; CDR3aa: CASSYGREDYEQYF
d_gene: TRBD1; j_gene: TRBJ1-2; v_gene: TRBV30; CDR3nt: TGTGCCTGGACCCGGGACAGCCGAATCTATGGCTACACCTTC; CDR3aa: CAWTRDSRIYGYTF
d_gene: .; j_gene: TRBJ2-7; v_gene: TRBV7-9; CDR3nt: TGTGCCAGCAGCCGAGGGCCCGGGGACTCCTACGAGCAGTACTTC; CDR3aa: CASSRGPGDSYEQYF
d_gene: TRBD2; j_gene: TRBJ2-1; v_gene: TRBV6-5; CDR3nt: TGTGCCACCAATGCGGGAGGCCTAGGCTACAATGAGCAGTTCTTC; CDR3aa: CATNAGGLGYNEQFF
d_gene: .; j_gene: TRBJ2-5; v_gene: TRBV9; CDR3nt: TGTGCCAGCAGCGTAGCGAGCCCCCAAGAGACCCAGTACTTC; CDR3aa: CASSVASPQETQYF
d_gene: .; j_gene: TRBJ2-1; v_gene: TRBV11-3; CDR3nt: TGTGCCAGCAGTGGAGGGCCGAAGAATGAGCAGTTCTTC; CDR3aa: CASSGGPKNEQFF
d_gene: .; j_gene: TRBJ2-5; v_gene: TRBV7-3; CDR3nt: TGTGCCAGCAGCCCACGCGGGCTCCAAGAGACCCAGTACTTC; CDR3aa: CASSPRGLQETQYF
d_gene: TRBD2; j_gene: TRBJ2-1; v_gene: TRBV25-1; CDR3nt: TGTGCCAGCATCTTGCACGGGGGGAAGTCCTACAATGAGCAGTTCTTC; CDR3aa: CASILHGGKSYNEQFF
d_gene: TRBD1; j_gene: TRBJ2-7; v_gene: TRBV4-1; CDR3nt: TGCGCCAGCAGCCCGCGGACAGGCGAGCAGTACTTC; CDR3aa: CASSPRTGEQYF
d_gene: .; j_gene: TRBJ2-2; v_gene: TRBV7-7; CDR3nt: TGTGCTAGCAGCCGACGAAGCGGCGCGAACACCGGGGAGCTGTTTTTT; CDR3aa: CASSRRSGANTGELFF
d_gene: TRBD1; j_gene: TRBJ1-1; v_gene: TRBV18; CDR3nt: TGTGCCAGCTCACCATCGACAGGGTGGGGCACTGAAGCTTTCTTT; CDR3aa: CASSPSTGWGTEAFF
d_gene: .; j_gene: TRBJ2-1; v_gene: TRBV5-6; CDR3nt: TGTGCCAGCAGCTTGGACCAGGGACTCTACAATGAGCAGTTCTTC; CDR3aa: CASSLDQGLYNEQFF
d_gene: TRBD1; j_gene: TRBJ1-2; v_gene: TRBV27; CDR3nt: TGTGCCAGCAGTGTGGACAGGGTTGACTATGGCTACACCTTC; CDR3aa: CASSVDRVDYGYTF
d_gene: .; j_gene: TRBJ2-7; v_gene: TRBV7-2; CDR3nt: TGTGCCAGCAGCTACTACTACGAGCAGTACTTC; CDR3aa: CASSYYYEQYF
d_gene: TRBD2; j_gene: TRBJ2-7; v_gene: TRBV5-1; CDR3nt: TGCGCCAGCCGCCTGACTAGCGGGAGCAACGAGCAGTACTTC; CDR3aa: CASRLTSGSNEQYF
d_gene: .; j_gene: TRBJ2-5; v_gene: TRBV13; CDR3nt: TGTGCCAGCAGCTTAGGGCTGCGGGAAGAGGAGAATGGAGAGACCCAGTACTTC; CDR3aa: CASSLGLREEENGETQYF
d_gene: TRBD1; j_gene: TRBJ2-3; v_gene: TRBV27; CDR3nt: TGTGCCAGCAGTATAGACCGGGACAGGGGTTACCATTTT; CDR3aa: CASSIDRDRGYHF
d_gene: TRBD1; j_gene: TRBJ2-7; v_gene: TRBV5-1; CDR3nt: TGCGCCAGCAGCTTGGGGGGACAGGGGCTCGAGCAGTACTTC; CDR3aa: CASSLGGQGLEQYF
d_gene: TRBD1; j_gene: TRBJ2-5; v_gene: TRBV10-1; CDR3nt: TGCGCCAGCAGTGATTCCCCTGGACAGGGGCGGGAGACCCAGTACTTC; CDR3aa: CASSDSPGQGRETQYF
d_gene: TRBD1; j_gene: TRBJ2-7; v_gene: TRBV2; CDR3nt: TGTGCCAGCAGTGAAGCGGGAACCGGGACAGGGGTAGTTTACGAGCAGTACTTC; CDR3aa: CASSEAGTGTGVVYEQYF
d_gene: .; j_gene: TRBJ2-1; v_gene: TRBV10-3; CDR3nt: TGTGCCATCAGTGATGACCAGCGAGGACTCTACAATGAGCAGTTCTTC; CDR3aa: CAISDDQRGLYNEQFF
d_gene: TRBD1; j_gene: TRBJ1-3; v_gene: TRBV9; CDR3nt: TGTGCCAGCAATACAGGGGGAACCTCTGGAAACACCATATATTTT; CDR3aa: CASNTGGTSGNTIYF
d_gene: .; j_gene: TRBJ2-7; v_gene: TRBV7-2; CDR3nt: TGTGCCAGCAGCTTACTGCATCCTGGAGCGGACCTCTCCTACGAGCAGTACTTC; CDR3aa: CASSLLHPGADLSYEQYF
d_gene: TRBD2; j_gene: TRBJ2-5; v_gene: TRBV13; CDR3nt: TGTGCCAGCAGCTTAGGCGGAGGGAGGGCCTTACAAGAGACCCAGTACTTC; CDR3aa: CASSLGGGRALQETQYF
d_gene: TRBD1; j_gene: TRBJ2-1; v_gene: TRBV5-5; CDR3nt: TGTGCCAGCAGCTTTGGACGGGGACAGACCTTTATGGCGTACAATGAGCAGTTCTTC; CDR3aa: CASSFGRGQTFMAYNEQFF
d_gene: .; j_gene: TRBJ2-7; v_gene: TRBV10-2; CDR3nt: TGCGCCAGCGGGAAGGGAGACGAGCAGTACTTC; CDR3aa: CASGKGDEQYF
d_gene: TRBD2; j_gene: TRBJ2-1; v_gene: TRBV28; CDR3nt: TGTGCCAGCAGCCGCCGGGGTGCGGGAGGAAATGAGCAGTTCTTC; CDR3aa: CASSRRGAGGNEQFF
d_gene: .; j_gene: TRBJ2-1; v_gene: TRBV5-1; CDR3nt: TGCGCCAGCAGCATCGAGCTGAGCTCCTACAATGAGCAGTTCTTC; CDR3aa: CASSIELSSYNEQFF
d_gene: .; j_gene: TRBJ1-1; v_gene: TRBV6-5; CDR3nt: TGTGCCAGCAGTTACTCCTTCTTCGACAGGAACACTGAAGCTTTCTTT; CDR3aa: CASSYSFFDRNTEAFF
d_gene: .; j_gene: TRBJ1-1; v_gene: TRBV7-2; CDR3nt: TGTGCCAGCAGCCCCCGGACAGACATTGAAGCTTTCTTT; CDR3aa: CASSPRTDIEAFF
d_gene: .; j_gene: TRBJ2-1; v_gene: TRBV11-2; CDR3nt: TGTGCCAGCAGCTTTGACTTCAATGAGCAGTTCTTC; CDR3aa: CASSFDFNEQFF
d_gene: TRBD1; j_gene: TRBJ2-2; v_gene: TRBV6-5; CDR3nt: TGTGCCAGCAGCACCCGACAGGGTTCGGTCGGGGAGCTGTTTTTT; CDR3aa: CASSTRQGSVGELFF
d_gene: TRBD1; j_gene: TRBJ2-7; v_gene: TRBV6-5; CDR3nt: TGTGCCAGCAGTCCTGCAGGGGGCCGCGACGAGCAGTACTTC; CDR3aa: CASSPAGGRDEQYF
d_gene: TRBD1; j_gene: TRBJ2-6; v_gene: TRBV5-1; CDR3nt: TGCGCCAGCAGCTTGACTGGACAGGGGGCTGCTGGGGCCAACGTCCTGACTTTC; CDR3aa: CASSLTGQGAAGANVLTF
d_gene: TRBD2; j_gene: TRBJ2-1; v_gene: TRBV10-1; CDR3nt: TGCGCCAGCAGTGATAGTAGCGGGACCTACAATGAGCAGTTCTTC; CDR3aa: CASSDSSGTYNEQFF
d_gene: TRBD1; j_gene: TRBJ2-7; v_gene: TRBV19; CDR3nt: TGTGCCAGTACCGAGGGACAGGGACGATACGAGCAGTACTTC; CDR3aa: CASTEGQGRYEQYF
d_gene: TRBD2; j_gene: TRBJ2-5; v_gene: TRBV5-1; CDR3nt: TGCGCCAGCAGCCCGGGACTAGCGGGGGGCCAAGAGACCCAGTACTTC; CDR3aa: CASSPGLAGGQETQYF
d_gene: .; j_gene: TRBJ2-3; v_gene: TRBV11-3; CDR3nt: TGTGCCAGCAGCTCCCGGGAATCCCAGGATACGCAGTATTTT; CDR3aa: CASSSRESQDTQYF
d_gene: TRBD1; j_gene: TRBJ2-5; v_gene: TRBV29-1; CDR3nt: TGCAGCGTACAGGGGGCCGGCCAAGAGACCCAGTACTTC; CDR3aa: CSVQGAGQETQYF
d_gene: .; j_gene: TRBJ2-7; v_gene: TRBV30; CDR3nt: TGTGCCTGGAGTCGGGCAGGGTCCTACGAGCAGTACTTC; CDR3aa: CAWSRAGSYEQYF
d_gene: TRBD1; j_gene: TRBJ1-4; v_gene: TRBV28; CDR3nt: TGTGCCAGCAGCCTCCGGGACAGCTTTAACATTAATGAAAAACTGTTTTTT; CDR3aa: CASSLRDSFNINEKLFF
d_gene: TRBD1; j_gene: TRBJ2-7; v_gene: TRBV7-9; CDR3nt: TGTGCCAGCAGCTTCGGACAGGAACAGTGGGCCTACGAGCAGTACTTC; CDR3aa: CASSFGQEQWAYEQYF
d_gene: TRBD1; j_gene: TRBJ2-7; v_gene: TRBV5-1; CDR3nt: TGCGCCAGCAGCTTGGCCCCCCGCGTGGACAGGGGAGTCCACGAGCAGTACTTC; CDR3aa: CASSLAPRVDRGVHEQYF
d_gene: TRBD1; j_gene: TRBJ2-5; v_gene: TRBV11-2; CDR3nt: TGTGCCAGCAGCTCACAGGGGTTACAAGAGACCCAGTACTTC; CDR3aa: CASSSQGLQETQYF
d_gene: TRBD2; j_gene: TRBJ2-7; v_gene: TRBV28; CDR3nt: TGTGCCAGCAGTTTAAAGGGACGACTAGCGGGGGCCTACGAGCAGTACTTC; CDR3aa: CASSLKGRLAGAYEQYF
d_gene: .; j_gene: TRBJ1-1; v_gene: TRBV7-3; CDR3nt: TGTGCCAGCAGCTCAAAAATGAACACTGAAGCTTTCTTT; CDR3aa: CASSSKMNTEAFF
d_gene: .; j_gene: TRBJ1-2; v_gene: TRBV18; CDR3nt: TGTGCCAGCTCACCACCGGAGAGGCCTGGCTACACCTTC; CDR3aa: CASSPPERPGYTF
d_gene: .; j_gene: TRBJ1-5; v_gene: TRBV19; CDR3nt: TGTGCCAGTAGTATTAGCCCAAACCCCGATCAGCCCCAGCATTTT; CDR3aa: CASSISPNPDQPQHF